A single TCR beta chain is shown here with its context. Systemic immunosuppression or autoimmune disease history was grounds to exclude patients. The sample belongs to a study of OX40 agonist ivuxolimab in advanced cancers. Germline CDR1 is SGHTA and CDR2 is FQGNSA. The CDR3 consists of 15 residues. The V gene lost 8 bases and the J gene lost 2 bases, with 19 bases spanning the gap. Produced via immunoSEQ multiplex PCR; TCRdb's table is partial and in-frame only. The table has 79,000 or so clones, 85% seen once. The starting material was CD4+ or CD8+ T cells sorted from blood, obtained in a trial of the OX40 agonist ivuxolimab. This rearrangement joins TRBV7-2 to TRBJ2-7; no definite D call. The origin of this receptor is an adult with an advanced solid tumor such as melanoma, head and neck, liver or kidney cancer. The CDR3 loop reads CASSNPAPGPYEQYF. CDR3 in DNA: TGTGCCAGCTCGAACCCCGCCCCCGGCCCCTACGAGCAGTACTTC.